This record looks at one T cell receptor (beta chain) sequence and its context. This specimen belongs to a study of CD8 T cells in ankylosing spondylitis. MiXCR, applied by TCRdb to the 5' RACE reads, yields one record per CDR3 protein. Here the sample spans 150,000 to 200,000 distinct CDR3 sequences, roughly 30% being singletons. V dropped 2 bases and J dropped 3 bases, with 8 bases sitting between them. Germline lookup yields CDR1 SGHTA and CDR2 FQGNSA. The CDR3 contains 14 residues. The source is a male donor with ankylosing spondylitis. The sample comprised synovial fluid, either unsorted or a sorted T cell fraction (not recorded which). The chain has TRBV7-2 and TRBJ1-5; D uncertain. The CDR3 region is CASSLISYNQPQHF. CDR3 sequence (DNA): TGTGCCAGCAGCTTAATAAGTTACAATCAGCCCCAGCATTTT. The full variable domain, with the rest looked up from reference TRBV7-2 and TRBJ1-5, is GAGVSQSPSNKVTEKGKDVELRCDPISGHTALYWYRQSLGQGLEFLIYFQGNSAPDKSGLPSDRFSAERTGGSVSTLTIQRTQQEDSAVYLCASSLISYNQPQHFGDGTRLSIL.